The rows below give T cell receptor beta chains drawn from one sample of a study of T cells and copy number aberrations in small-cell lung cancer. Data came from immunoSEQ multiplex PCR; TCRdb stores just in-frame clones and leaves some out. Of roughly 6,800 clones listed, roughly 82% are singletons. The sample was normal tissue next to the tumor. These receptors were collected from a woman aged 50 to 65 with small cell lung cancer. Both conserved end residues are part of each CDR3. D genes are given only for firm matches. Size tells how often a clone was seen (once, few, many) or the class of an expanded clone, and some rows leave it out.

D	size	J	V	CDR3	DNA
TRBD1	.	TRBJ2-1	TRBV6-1	CASTTTGGSYNEQFF	TGTGCCAGCACTACCACAGGGGGGTCCTACAATGAGCAGTTCTTC
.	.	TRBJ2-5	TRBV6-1	CASIPLDKETQYF	TGTGCCAGCATCCCCCTGGATAAGGAGACCCAGTACTTC
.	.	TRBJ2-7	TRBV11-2	CASSLFDGLYSYEQYF	TGTGCCAGCAGCTTATTCGACGGCCTATACTCCTACGAGCAGTACTTC
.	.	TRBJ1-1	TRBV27	CASSFYKTGGLNTEAFF	TGTGCCAGCAGTTTTTATAAAACGGGAGGCTTGAACACTGAAGCTTTCTTT
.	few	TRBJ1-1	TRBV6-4	CASRDSSYTETFF	TGTGCCAGCAGGGACAGTTCCTACACCGAAACTTTCTTT
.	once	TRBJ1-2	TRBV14	CASSLKARRGGYTF	TGTGCCAGCAGCTTGAAGGCAAGGAGAGGCGGCTACACCTTC
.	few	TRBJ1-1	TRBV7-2	CASSAFVGQWTEAFF	TGTGCCAGCAGCGCGTTCGTTGGGCAGTGGACTGAAGCTTTCTTT
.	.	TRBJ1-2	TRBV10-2	CASSDEDGDGYTF	TGCGCCAGCAGTGACGAAGATGGGGATGGCTACACCTTC
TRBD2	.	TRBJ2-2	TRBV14	CASSTGRTSGRGELFF	TGTGCCAGCAGCACGGGTCGGACTAGCGGGAGAGGGGAGCTGTTTTTT
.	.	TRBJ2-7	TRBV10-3	CAISDPTRLVYEQYF	TGTGCCATCAGTGATCCGACGCGTTTGGTATACGAGCAGTACTTC
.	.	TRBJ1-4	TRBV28	CASSLRREKLFF	TGTGCCAGCAGTTTAAGGAGGGAAAAACTGTTTTTT
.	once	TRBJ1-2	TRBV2	CASRGRGSGYTF	TGTGCCAGCAGGGGTCGCGGTTCTGGCTACACCTTC
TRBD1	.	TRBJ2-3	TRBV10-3	CAISRTGGEYSTDTQYF	TGTGCCATCAGTCGGACAGGGGGCGAATATAGCACAGATACGCAGTATTTT
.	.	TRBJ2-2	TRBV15	CATSSRGQKNTGELFF	TGTGCCACCAGCAGTCGCGGGCAGAAGAACACCGGGGAGCTGTTTTTT
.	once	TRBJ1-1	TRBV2	CATGRGTYGTEAFF	TGTGCCACTGGCCGGGGGACATACGGCACTGAAGCTTTCTTT
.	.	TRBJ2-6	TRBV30	CAWSVLGVTRANVLTF	TGTGCCTGGAGTGTACTAGGGGTCACTAGGGCCAACGTCCTGACTTTC
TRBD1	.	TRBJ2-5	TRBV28	CASSPGTGEAETQYF	TGTGCCAGCAGCCCTGGGACAGGGGAAGCGGAGACCCAGTACTTC
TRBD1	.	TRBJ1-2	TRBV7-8	CASSLNRGLDYGYTF	TGTGCCAGCAGCTTAAACAGGGGTTTGGACTATGGCTACACCTTC
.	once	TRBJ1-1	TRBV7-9	CAHGEGKAFF	TGTGCCCACGGGGAGGGGAAAGCTTTCTTT
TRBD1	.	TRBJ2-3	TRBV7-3	CASSLGGTGCF	TGTGCCAGCAGCTTAGGAGGGACAGGGTGTTTT
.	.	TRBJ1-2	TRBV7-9	CASSLGTSGNRYGYTF	TGTGCCAGCAGCTTAGGGACTTCAGGGAATCGCTATGGCTACACCTTC
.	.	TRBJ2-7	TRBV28	CASSFTSSSYEQYF	TGTGCCAGCAGTTTTACAAGTTCCTCCTACGAGCAGTACTTC
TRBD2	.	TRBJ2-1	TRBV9	CASSARGASGRYNEQFF	TGTGCCAGCAGCGCCCGAGGGGCTAGCGGGAGATACAATGAGCAGTTCTTC
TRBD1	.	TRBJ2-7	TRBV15	CATSRGQGAPHYEQYF	TGTGCCACCAGCAGAGGGCAGGGGGCGCCCCATTACGAGCAGTACTTC
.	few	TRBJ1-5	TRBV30	CAWSGQSSNQPQHF	TGTGCCTGGAGTGGGCAGTCCAGCAATCAGCCCCAGCATTTT
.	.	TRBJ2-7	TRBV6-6	CASHPGSWYEQYF	TGTGCCAGTCACCCAGGGTCCTGGTACGAGCAGTACTTC
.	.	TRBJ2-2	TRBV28	CASSRMGGQRANTGELFF	TGTGCCAGCAGTCGTATGGGGGGGCAGCGGGCGAACACCGGGGAGCTGTTTTTT
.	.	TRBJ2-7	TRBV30	CAWSARTGPGGYEQYF	TGTGCCTGGAGCGCGAGGACAGGCCCCGGGGGATACGAGCAGTACTTC
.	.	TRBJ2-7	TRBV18	CASSPLGLGADEQYF	TGTGCCAGCTCACCCCTGGGCCTAGGGGCCGACGAGCAGTACTTC
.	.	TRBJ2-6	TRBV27	CASIPSGANVLTF	TGTGCCAGCATTCCCTCTGGGGCCAACGTCCTGACTTTC
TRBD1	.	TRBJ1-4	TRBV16	CASSRSQGANAEKLFF	TGTGCCAGCAGCCGCTCCCAGGGGGCTAACGCTGAAAAACTGTTTTTT
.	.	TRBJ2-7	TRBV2	CASSERSQGFYEQYF	TGTGCCAGCAGTGAAAGGTCCCAGGGATTCTACGAGCAGTACTTC
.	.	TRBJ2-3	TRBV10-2	CASSELDTQYF	TGCGCCAGCAGTGAATTAGATACGCAGTATTTT
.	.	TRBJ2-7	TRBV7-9	CASSLATGLSRYEQYF	TGTGCCAGCAGCTTAGCCACAGGGTTGTCCAGGTACGAGCAGTACTTC
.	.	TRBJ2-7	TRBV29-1	CSVASRLSTYEQYF	TGCAGCGTTGCGTCCCGGCTTTCCACCTACGAGCAGTACTTC
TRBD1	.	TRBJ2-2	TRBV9	CASSRRTGGTGELFF	TGTGCCAGCAGCCGACGGACAGGCGGGACCGGGGAGCTGTTTTTT
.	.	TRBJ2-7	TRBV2	CASREGPDYEQYF	TGTGCCAGCAGGGAGGGACCAGACTACGAGCAGTACTTC
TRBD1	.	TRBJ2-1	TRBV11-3	CASSPWDSLQFF	TGTGCCAGCAGCCCCTGGGACAGCTTGCAGTTCTTC
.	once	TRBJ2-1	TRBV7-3	CASSLGVTYNEQFF	TGTGCCAGCAGCTTGGGGGTAACCTACAATGAGCAGTTCTTC
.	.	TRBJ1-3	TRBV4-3	CASSQVLGGFFSGNTIYF	TGCGCCAGCAGCCAAGTACTGGGAGGTTTTTTCTCTGGAAACACCATATATTTT